This TCR beta chain is from a study of graft-versus-host responses after intestinal transplantation. Whole-study context: In this cohort, recipients had multivisceral, liver-intestinal, or isolated intestinal transplants. Anti-thymocyte globulin was used for induction in all recipients, who then took tacrolimus and steroids for roughly three years.

Study results and limitations: Allografts of one patient group, those with graft-donor T cell macrochimerism, had high graft-versus-host to host-versus-graft clonal ratios.

Only in-frame clones appear in the TCRdb table, and some are missing; sequencing was by immunoSEQ multiplex PCR. This repertoire shows about 110,000 clones, over 85% found once; its top ten account for roughly 0.5%. Worth noting for this clone: Its antigen is not known.

CDR3 length equals 15 residues. Looked up from germline, CDR1 is LNHDA and CDR2 is SQIVND (reference sequence). V trimming: 5 bases; J trimming: 6 bases; junction bases outside the gene matches: 4. This TCR came from a human donor who received an intestinal transplant. Sequenced material: unstimulated CD8+ T cells sorted from spleen or lymph node cells, taken before intestinal transplant. The chain carries TRBV19 and TRBJ2-1; 13 positions match TRBD2. The CDR3 sequence: CASSLGLAGVNEQFF. In DNA form, the CDR3 reads TGTGCCAGTAGTTTAGGACTAGCGGGAGTCAATGAGCAGTTCTTC.